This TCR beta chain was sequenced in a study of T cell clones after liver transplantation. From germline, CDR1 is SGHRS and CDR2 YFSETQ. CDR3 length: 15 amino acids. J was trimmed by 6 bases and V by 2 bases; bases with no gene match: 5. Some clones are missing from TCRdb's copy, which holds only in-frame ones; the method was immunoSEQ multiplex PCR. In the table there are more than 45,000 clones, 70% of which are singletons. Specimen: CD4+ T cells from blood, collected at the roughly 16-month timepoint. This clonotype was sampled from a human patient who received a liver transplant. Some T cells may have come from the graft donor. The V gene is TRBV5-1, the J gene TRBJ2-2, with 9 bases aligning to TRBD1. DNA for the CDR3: TGCGCCAGCAGCTTCGGGACAGGGTCGTCCGGGGAGCTGTTTTTT. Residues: CASSFGTGSSGELFF.